This T cell receptor beta chain was captured by sequencing in a study of shared clonotypes between healthy human individuals. Remarks on this clone: The antigen is undetermined.

Whole-study findings and limits: The donor pool, a small one, limited the genetic and exposure-history diversity represented.

The ends were cut back, 3 bases at V and 7 bases at J, with 12 bases in the middle. The CDR3 totals 14 residues. Germline CDR1 reads LNHDA; CDR2 reads SQIVND (reference sequence). Each PCR replicate run on unsorted PBMC took in around 300 ng DNA, roughly 29,000 T cell genomes. TCRdb's table, derived via immunoSEQ multiplex PCR, lists solely in-frame clones and lacks some. The sample holds fewer than 650,000 clones, 70% to 80% seen once. The receptor's source is a woman aged 40 to 55 in good health. Some clones in this sample may be carry-over from other donors' samples. The rearrangement joins TRBV19 to TRBJ1-4; D unclear. The sample was PBMCs. The CDR3 sequence is CASSIAQSGEKLFF. The CDR3 DNA sequence: TGTGCCAGTAGTATTGCGCAATCGGGTGAAAAACTGTTTTTT.